This T cell receptor beta chain comes out of a study of cytomegalovirus exposure and HLA in healthy donors. With regard to this clone: Its antigen is undetermined.

Study-wide results and limits: High sensitivity and specificity were reportedly achieved when the classifier diagnosed cytomegalovirus status.

PCR involved 60 Vbeta and 13 Jbeta primers. Measured with immunoSEQ multiplex PCR; TCRdb has only the in-frame clones, and not every one. The data hold approximately 180,000 clones, with 80% to 90% observed a single time. CDR3 length: 13 residues. Germline CDR1 SGHRS, CDR2 YFSETQ. Trimming removed 4 bases from V and 6 bases from J; junction bases left unmatched: 4. The source of this sequence is a girl aged 10 to 17 in good health and CMV-seropositive. The specimen was PBMCs. This chain links TRBV5-1 with TRBJ1-5, with 7 bases aligning to TRBD1. CDR3 loop: CASSTTGPQPQHF. CDR3 coding DNA: TGCGCCAGCAGCACGACAGGGCCTCAGCCCCAGCATTTT.